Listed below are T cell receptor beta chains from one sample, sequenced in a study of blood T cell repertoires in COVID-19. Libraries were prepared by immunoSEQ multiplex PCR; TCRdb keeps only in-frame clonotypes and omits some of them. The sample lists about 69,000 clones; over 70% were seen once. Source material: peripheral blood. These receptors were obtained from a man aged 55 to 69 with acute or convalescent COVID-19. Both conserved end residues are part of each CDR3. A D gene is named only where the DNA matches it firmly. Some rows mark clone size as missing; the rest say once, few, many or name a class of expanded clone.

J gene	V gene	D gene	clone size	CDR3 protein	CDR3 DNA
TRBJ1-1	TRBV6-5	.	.	CASSLTGLGAEAFF	TGTGCCAGCAGCCTGACAGGACTGGGGGCTGAAGCTTTCTTT
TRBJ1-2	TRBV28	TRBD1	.	CASSSGQGNYGYTF	TGTGCCAGCAGTTCAGGACAGGGCAACTATGGCTACACCTTC
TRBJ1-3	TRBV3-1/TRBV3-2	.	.	CASSLLTYTAGNTIYF	TGTGCCAGCAGCCTTCTGACATATACCGCTGGAAACACCATATATTTT
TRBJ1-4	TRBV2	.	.	CASRMSATNEKLFF	TGTGCCAGCAGGATGAGTGCAACTAATGAAAAACTGTTTTTT
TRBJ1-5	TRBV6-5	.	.	CASSLRDNQPQHF	TGTGCCAGCAGTCTCAGGGACAATCAGCCCCAGCATTTT
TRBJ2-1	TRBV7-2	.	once	CASSSQGRNEQFF	TGTGCCAGCAGCTCCCAGGGGCGGAATGAGCAGTTCTTC
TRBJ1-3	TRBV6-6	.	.	CASNREGGKGSVVRNTIYF	TGTGCCAGCAATCGGGAAGGGGGAAAGGGGTCTGTGGTTAGAAACACCATATATTTT
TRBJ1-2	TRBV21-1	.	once	CASSNSNPGTPERYGYTF	TGTGCCAGCAGCAACTCCAATCCCGGGACACCCGAAAGATATGGCTACACCTTC
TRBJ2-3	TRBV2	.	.	CASSWGADTQYF	TGTGCCAGCAGTTGGGGCGCAGATACGCAGTATTTT
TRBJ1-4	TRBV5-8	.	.	CASSLTSRGEKLFF	TGTGCCAGCAGCTTGACCTCGCGAGGGGAAAAACTGTTTTTT
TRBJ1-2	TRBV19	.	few	CASLPTGISGYTF	TGTGCCAGTCTCCCAACAGGGATCTCTGGCTACACCTTC
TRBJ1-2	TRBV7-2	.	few	CASSSNSDDRLSGYTF	TGTGCCAGCAGTTCTAACTCAGATGACAGGTTAAGTGGCTACACCTTC
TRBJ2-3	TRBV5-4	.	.	CASRPRDSVLSADTQYF	TGTGCCAGCAGACCCCGGGACTCGGTATTATCCGCAGATACGCAGTATTTT
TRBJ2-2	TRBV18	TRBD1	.	CASSARTGGTGELFF	TGTGCCAGCTCAGCACGGACAGGTGGTACCGGGGAGCTGTTTTTT
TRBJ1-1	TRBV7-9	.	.	CASSPPTPNTEAFF	TGTGCCAGCAGCCCCCCGACACCGAACACTGAAGCTTTCTTT
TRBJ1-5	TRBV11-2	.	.	CASSYSGQPQHF	TGTGCCAGCAGTTACAGCGGTCAGCCCCAGCATTTT
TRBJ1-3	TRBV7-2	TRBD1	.	CASSSTGGIGNTIYF	TGTGCCAGCAGCTCGACAGGGGGCATTGGAAACACCATATATTTT